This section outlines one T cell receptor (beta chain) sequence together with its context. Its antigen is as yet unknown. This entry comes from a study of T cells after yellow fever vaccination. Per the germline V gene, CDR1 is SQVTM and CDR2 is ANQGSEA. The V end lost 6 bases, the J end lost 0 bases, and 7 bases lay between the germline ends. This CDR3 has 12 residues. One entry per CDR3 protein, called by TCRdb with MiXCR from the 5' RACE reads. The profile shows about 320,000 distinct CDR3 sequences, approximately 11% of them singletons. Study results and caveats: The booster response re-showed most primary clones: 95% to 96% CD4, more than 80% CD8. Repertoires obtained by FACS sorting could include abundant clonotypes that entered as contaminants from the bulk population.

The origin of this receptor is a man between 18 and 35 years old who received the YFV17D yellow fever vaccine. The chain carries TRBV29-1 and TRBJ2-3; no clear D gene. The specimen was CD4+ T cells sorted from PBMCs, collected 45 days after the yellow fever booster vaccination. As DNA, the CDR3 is TGCAGCGTCCTTGACAGCACAGATACGCAGTATTTT. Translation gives CSVLDSTDTQYF.